This T cell receptor (beta chain) was documented in a study of lymphopenia after photon versus proton radiotherapy. Study conclusions and caveats: Authors raise, but do not show, better survival with proton therapy.

In regard to this clone: Its antigen remains unidentified.

This table comes from immunoSEQ multiplex PCR, and its TCRdb copy is limited to in-frame clones, with some not included. The sample includes roughly 25,000 clones, roughly 80% seen only once; the top ten take roughly 20%. This CDR3 has 16 amino acids. Looked up from germline, CDR1 is MNHEY and CDR2 is SMNVEV (reference sequence). With 8 bases removed from V and 4 bases from J, the gap between germline ends came to 23 bases. This TCR came from a woman in her 70s with pancreatic cancer. The chain recombines TRBV27 with TRBJ1-1; no definite D call. Material: peripheral blood, obtained from a patient treated with proton-based radiotherapy. The CDR3 region is CASPSDPSSIPTEAFF. In DNA, the CDR3 is TGTGCCAGCCCTTCGGACCCGTCCTCCATCCCCACTGAAGCTTTCTTT.